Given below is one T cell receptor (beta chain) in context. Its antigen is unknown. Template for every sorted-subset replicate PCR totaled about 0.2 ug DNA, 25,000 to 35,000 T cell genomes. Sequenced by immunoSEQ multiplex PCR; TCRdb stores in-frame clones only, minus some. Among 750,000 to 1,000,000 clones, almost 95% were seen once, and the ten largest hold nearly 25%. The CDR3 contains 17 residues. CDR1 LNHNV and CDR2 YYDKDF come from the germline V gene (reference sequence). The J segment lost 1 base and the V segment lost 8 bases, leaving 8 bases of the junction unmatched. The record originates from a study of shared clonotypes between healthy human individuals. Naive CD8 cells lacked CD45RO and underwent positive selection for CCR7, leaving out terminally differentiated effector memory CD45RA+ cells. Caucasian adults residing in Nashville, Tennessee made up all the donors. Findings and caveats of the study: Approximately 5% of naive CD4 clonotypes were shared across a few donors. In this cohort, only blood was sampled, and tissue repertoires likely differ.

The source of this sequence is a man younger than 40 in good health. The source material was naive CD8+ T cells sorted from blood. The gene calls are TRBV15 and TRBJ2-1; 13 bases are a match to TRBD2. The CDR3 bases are TGTGCCACCCGACAGGGACTAGCGGGACTTTCCTACAATGAGCAGTTCTTC. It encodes CATRQGLAGLSYNEQFF.